One and the same sample provided the 17 T cell receptor beta chains below, sequenced in a study of identical twins. TCRdb redid the calling of the 5' RACE reads with MiXCR, one entry per CDR3 protein. This sample has roughly 350,000 distinct CDR3 sequences; around an eighth occur once, and the top ten carry roughly 7.8%. These data also formed part of another study, on yellow fever vaccine responses in identical twins.

Material: CD8+ T cells sorted from blood. Every receptor here comes from a woman between 18 and 30 years old in good health.

In this sample, this clonotype turned up a few times. Mismatch with germline at one junction end may stem from a read error. The CDR3 nucleotides read TGCAGTGCCAGAGGCACCGATTCCGACAGGGTCAACACTGAAGCTTTCTTT. Translation: CSARGTDSDRVNTEAFF. The chain combines TRBV20-1 with TRBJ1-1, with 7 bases lining up with TRBD1. The CDR3 has 17 amino acids. Germline CDR1 is DFQATT and CDR2 is SNEGSKA (reference sequence).

The V call is TRBV12-3 or TRBV12-4, the J call TRBJ1-1, with 7 bases lining up with TRBD1. This CDR3 has 12 amino acids. J gave up 6 bases and V 6 bases, and 4 bases lay outside the gene matches. CDR3 region: CASRTGTAEAFF. The CDR3 DNA reads TGTGCCAGCAGGACAGGGACAGCTGAAGCTTTCTTT.

This clonotype has only a few counts. The CDR3 DNA reads TGTGCCACCAGTGCTGGGACTAGGGACACAGATACGCAGTATTTT. This translates into CATSAGTRDTDTQYF. The chain combines TRBV24-1 with TRBJ2-3; 8 nucleotides agree with TRBD2. The CDR3 loop spans 15 amino acids. CDR1 is KGHDR, CDR2 SFDVKD, per germline. The V segment lost 5 bases and the J segment 2 bases; nucleotides outside the gene matches: 5.

This clonotype was counted many times. The gene calls are TRBV5-5 and TRBJ1-2; possibly TRBD1 for D (5 bases). This CDR3 comprises 14 residues. The V gene lost 1 base and the J gene lost 2 bases, with 9 bases spanning the gap. Looked up from germline, CDR1 is SGHKS and CDR2 is YYEKEE (reference sequence). The CDR3 is CASSLTGENYGYTF. The CDR3 DNA reads TGTGCCAGCAGCTTGACAGGCGAAAACTATGGCTACACCTTC. Based on the CDR3 plus reference TRBV5-5 and TRBJ1-2, the full variable domain is DAGVTQSPTHLIKTRGQQVTLRCSPISGHKSVSWYQQVLGQGPQFIFQYYEKEERGRGNFPDRFSARQFPNYSSELNVNALLLGDSALYLCASSLTGENYGYTFGSGTRLTVV.

The genes are TRBV5-1 and TRBJ2-7; D unresolved. Deletions cut 4 bases from V and 1 base from J, with 15 bases between. The germline CDR1 and CDR2 sequences are SGHRS and YFSETQ. This CDR3 region has 15 residues. DNA for the CDR3: TGCGCCAGCAGCCCGGGTGCGGAGCAATCCTACGAGCAGTACTTC. Translated: CASSPGAEQSYEQYF.

This clonotype was seen a handful of times. The V gene is TRBV2, the J gene TRBJ2-1, with 8 bases matching TRBD2. V shed 2 bases and J 8 bases; nucleotides not matched to a gene: 17. This CDR3 region has 18 residues. Germline V gene data show CDR1 as SNHLY and CDR2 as FYNNEI. The CDR3 nucleotides are TGTGCCAGCAGTGAATTGGGGGTTTCGAGGACTAGCAGAGATGAGCAGTTCTTC. Its translation: CASSELGVSRTSRDEQFF.

This clonotype was seen repeatedly, ten times or more. This chain joins TRBV7-6 and TRBJ2-1; D is ambiguous. This CDR3 has 15 amino acids. From germline, CDR1 is SGHVS and CDR2 FNYEAQ. Between the trimmed V and J ends, which lost 1 base and 0 bases, there was a span of 7 bases. This CDR3 reads CASSLGVPSYNEQFF. As DNA, the CDR3 is TGTGCCAGCAGCTTAGGTGTTCCCTCCTACAATGAGCAGTTCTTC.

This clonotype was recorded a few times. The V gene is TRBV6-2 or TRBV6-3, the J gene TRBJ2-7, with D perhaps matching TRBD2 (6 bases). The germline V and J ends were trimmed by 6 bases and 0 bases, with 12 bases remaining between them. Looked up from germline, CDR1 is MNHEY and CDR2 is SVGEGT. The length of the CDR3 is 14 residues. CDR3 in DNA: TGTGCCAGCAGGGGGGACTGGAGCTCCTACGAGCAGTACGTC. Its translation: CASRGDWSSYEQYV.

In this sample, this clonotype turned up a few times. The chain employs TRBV27 and TRBJ1-1; D is unresolved. CDR3 length: 14 residues. Trimming removed 6 bases from V and 6 bases from J, with 17 bases in between. The germline gives CDR1 MNHEY, CDR2 SMNVEV (reference sequence). CDR3 region: CASRTYHSRSEAFF. CDR3 bases: TGTGCCAGCAGAACCTACCATTCGAGGTCTGAAGCTTTCTTT.

The chain joins TRBV7-9 to TRBJ2-1, with D perhaps matching TRBD2 (6 bases). The CDR3 contains 15 residues. Trimming left V 6 bases short and J 9 bases short, with 21 bases between. Germline V gene data show CDR1 as SEHNR and CDR2 as FQNEAQ (reference sequence). The CDR3 spells CASRTGGLNPGEQFF. CDR3 DNA: TGTGCCAGCAGAACTGGGGGACTTAATCCTGGTGAGCAGTTCTTC.

The gene calls are TRBV4-1 and TRBJ2-7; 10 bases line up with TRBD2. Germline CDR1 MGHRA, CDR2 YSYEKL. With 4 bases clipped from V and 4 bases from J, the junction kept 19 bases outside the gene matches. This CDR3 has 19 residues. CDR3 loop: CASSLQETAQRGGRYEQYV. The CDR3 region has the DNA TGCGCCAGCAGCCTACAAGAGACCGCTCAGCGGGGGGGCAGGTACGAGCAGTACGTC.

The chain has TRBV29-1 and TRBJ2-1, with TRBD2 identical over 12 bases. After removal of 5 bases from V and 5 bases from J, the junction contained 13 bases not matched to a gene. CDR3 length equals 17 residues. CDR1 SQVTM and CDR2 ANQGSEA come from the germline V gene. This chain's CDR3 is CSVRTLGTSGQDNEQFF. The CDR3 coding sequence is TGCAGCGTTCGAACTTTGGGGACTAGCGGGCAGGACAATGAGCAGTTCTTC.

This chain connects TRBV15 to TRBJ2-1; 8 positions match TRBD2. In germline, CDR1 is LNHNV, CDR2 YYDKDF (reference sequence). The V gene end was trimmed by 0 bases and the J gene end by 4 bases; junction bases not matched to a gene: 5. This CDR3 has 16 amino acids. In DNA, the CDR3 is TGTGCCACCAGCAGAGATCGGGGGGGGTTGTACAATGAGCAGTTCTTC. Translated, it gives CATSRDRGGLYNEQFF.

This clonotype occurred a few times. This chain links TRBV7-9 with TRBJ1-2; D remains unclear. Deletions cut 1 base from V and 6 bases from J, with 6 bases between. The CDR3 is 12 amino acids. CDR1 SEHNR and CDR2 FQNEAQ come from the germline V gene (reference sequence). CDR3: CASSLGLNGYTF. The DNA for the CDR3 is TGTGCCAGCAGCTTAGGCCTTAATGGCTACACCTTC.

A few counts support this clonotype. The chain recombines TRBV20-1 with TRBJ2-5; weak D call: TRBD2 (7 bases). The CDR3 loop spans 12 amino acids. Germline V gene data show CDR1 as DFQATT and CDR2 as SNEGSKA (reference sequence). V lost 5 bases and J lost 2, with 9 bases in between. CDR3 in DNA: TGCAGTGCTGAGGGGGGGCAAGAGACCCAGTACTTC. The encoded protein is CSAEGGQETQYF.

The chain combines TRBV6-1 with TRBJ2-3, with 9 bases identical to TRBD2. Germline V gives CDR1 MNHNS, CDR2 SASEGT. Germline trimming cut 7 bases from V and 2 bases from J; bases unmatched to any gene: 7. The length of the CDR3 is 15 residues. For the CDR3, the DNA is TGTGCCAGCACCATCCTAGCGGGATACACAGATACGCAGTATTTT. It encodes CASTILAGYTDTQYF.

This rearrangement joins TRBV12-3 or TRBV12-4 to TRBJ2-7; 7 bases map to TRBD1. The CDR3 extends over 13 amino acids. V gave up 6 bases and J gave up 4 bases; unmatched junction bases: 6. CDR3 amino acids: CASSPDRRYEQYF. The CDR3 coding sequence is TGTGCCAGCAGCCCGGACAGGAGATACGAGCAGTACTTC.